The text below deals with one T cell receptor beta chain. What it binds is unknown. TCRdb used MiXCR to reprocess the RT-PCR reads, holding one entry per CDR3 protein. The profile shows 600,000 to 850,000 distinct CDR3 sequences, 11% to 15% of them singletons. CDR1 is MNHEY, CDR2 SMNVEV, per germline (reference sequence). The CDR3 loop spans 13 amino acids. Trimming removed 4 bases from V and 2 bases from J, with 9 bases in between. The data derive from a study of response to subunit inactivated influenza vaccine. General study findings and limits: The authors offered the suggestion that each seasonal influenza vaccination recruits few new T cells.

This sequence was found in a man aged 45-65 years who received an inactivated influenza vaccine. The chain uses TRBV27 and TRBJ2-7, with D perhaps assigned TRBD1 or TRBD2 (5 bases each). Sequences were derived from PBMCs from blood, sampled 14 to 15 days before vaccination. The CDR3: CASSWGKAYEQYF. CDR3 nucleotide sequence: TGTGCCAGCAGTTGGGGGAAGGCCTACGAGCAGTACTTC.